This section outlines one T cell receptor (beta chain) sequence together with its context. The antigen is undetermined. The source of the sample is a study of tumor and adjacent non-tumor tissue in lung cancer. Study background: The patients, about nine men and 5 women, were roughly 30 to 80 with stage I to III disease. Samples averaged around 4 million productive TCRbeta reads each. Notes on the study in general: TCR diversity was significantly greater in tumor than normal lung tissue. In normal lung, the top 100 clones were significantly more dominant than in tumor.

This sample's RNA came from whole unsorted tissue. The CDR3 is 15 amino acids. Looked up from germline, CDR1 is SGHAT and CDR2 is FQNNGV. Three rounds of nested PCR, following a modified ARM-PCR protocol, produced the TCRbeta library. TCRdb called the multiplex PCR reads again in MiXCR, with one record for every CDR3 protein. Among about 75,000 distinct CDR3 sequences listed, around 77% were seen once. This sequence originates from a woman aged 45-59 years with non-small cell lung cancer. Source material: lung tumor tissue. The V call is TRBV11-2, the J call TRBJ2-7, with 9 bases fitting TRBD1. The CDR3 loop is CVGSAGTGRTYEQYF. In nucleotides, the CDR3 is TGTGTCGGCAGCGCCGGGACAGGGCGCACCTACGAGCAGTACTTC.